The present TCR beta chain was sequenced within a study of cytomegalovirus exposure and HLA in healthy donors (dated 2017 in TCRdb). With regard to the full study: In an earlier analysis of fewer than 750 of the donors, about 260 Gb of sequence data and some 100 million unique TCR beta sequences from 150 million to 200 million T cells were reported. Roughly 320 gigabases of sequencing data and 75 million to 85 million unique TCR sequences made up an early release that covered roughly 670 HLA-typed donors. Of the 300 to 400 genotyped donors, 65% to 90% fell in the genetic ancestry cluster associated with self-reported Caucasian donors. The study was designed to test whether signatures of past pathogen exposure could be identified by cataloging public T cell receptors. The study profiled the T cell repertoires of 666 subjects by immunosequencing and related them to cytomegalovirus serostatus. In addition to the first cohort of around 670 subjects, a separate validation cohort of some 120 different subjects was used. To predict cytomegalovirus infection status, the study brought together high-throughput TCR immunosequencing, statistical association of individual TCRs with disease status, and machine learning. In a later analysis, previously published TCR beta repertoires from 600 to 850 donors were re-analyzed and high-resolution HLA genotyping was added so that TCR occurrence patterns could be studied. In the later analysis, no new phenotypic data were used to find candidate immune exposures; instead, reliance was placed on TCR beta sequences and their occurrence across donors. To decide whether each TCR beta V gene segment behaved as functional or pseudogenic, an earlier analysis of fewer than 750 of the donors relied on high-throughput TCR beta sequencing. Alongside the repertoire data, information on donor age, sex, ethnicity and CMV serostatus was compiled. Genome-wide SNP genotypes for about 60% of the 666 donors were used in a later genetic analysis, which treated that subset as a discovery cohort. All discovery cohort repertoires had been generated on a single sequencing platform. HLA typing included class I and class II loci at four-digit resolution. The number of typed donors differed by locus: roughly 620-630 for A, B, C, DRB1 and DQB1; approximately 520 for DQA1; around 610 for DPA1; and 400 to 480 for DPB1. About five DR-DQ haplotypes were handled as single units for association and clustering because linkage in the cohort was strong. On average, about 200,000 unique TCR beta nucleotide sequences were sequenced per donor among several hundred genotyped donors of the cohort, with roughly 18% of those sequences being non-productive.

The library was built by means of the immunoSEQ multiplex PCR assay. The multiplex PCR relied on a mix of 60 forward primers for TCR Vbeta segments and 13 reverse primers for TCR Jbeta segments. A multiplex PCR assay on genomic DNA amplified the CDR3 region of rearranged TCR beta genes. On the Illumina HiSeq System, the amplified TCR beta libraries were sequenced as 87-base-pair reads. On the authors' methods: In a later analysis, 80 million or so unique TCR beta chains were counted across the roughly 670 repertoires, and approximately 11 million of these chains were shared by at least two donors. A nearest-neighbor algorithm error-corrected the raw reads and collapsed the reads into unique sequences, merging closely related sequences to remove PCR and sequencing errors. V, D and J gene segments were assigned by aligning CDR3 sequences to IMGT reference sequences. For a sequence to be retained, a match of at least six nucleotides was required to both a V gene segment and a J gene segment. A rearrangement was called productive if the CDR3 had no stop codons and remained in frame with V and J, and every other rearrangement was called non-productive. CDR3 was defined by IMGT convention, running from the second conserved V-encoded cysteine to the conserved J-encoded phenylalanine. In an earlier analysis of just under 600 of the donors, sequences lacking an unambiguous match to a single V gene segment were excluded. In an earlier analysis of a few hundred of the donors, V segments were called functional above 56.7% productive rearrangements and were called segregating when the between-donor standard deviation exceeded 5%. A statistical classification framework was developed to diagnose cytomegalovirus status using the catalog of TCR beta chain sequences. V and J gene assignment, in a later analysis, came from comparing TCR nucleotide sequences with IMGT/GENE-DB human TR gene sequences. Using the TCRdist pipeline, a later analysis assigned CDR3 sequences along with most-parsimonious VDJ recombination scenarios. In a later analysis, each TCR beta chain was defined by its CDR3 amino acid sequence together with its V-gene family, and reads without a unique V-gene family were excluded. To address suspected cross-contamination and a sequencing artifact, a later analysis removed 450 to 700 highly shared, low-generation-probability nucleotide sequences. In a later analysis, a clonal expansion index was calculated for each public chain from normalized within-repertoire ranks of inferred template counts. In a later analysis, generation probabilities were computed using a VDJ recombination model fitted to out-of-frame rearrangements, and the results were checked against IGoR. In a later analysis, TCR-TCR, TCR-HLA and TCR-CMV co-occurrence was scored with hypergeometric tests, and a repertoire-size bias correction was applied to TCR pairs. In a later analysis, false discovery rates were estimated by permuting HLA or CMV assignments 20 times. A later analysis grouped co-occurring TCRs with DBSCAN, adding TCRdist sequence similarity when clustering within HLA-allele-positive subsets. For co-occurrence clustering, repertoires with fewer than 30,000 or more than 120,000 public chains were excluded, along with four to six repertoires with anomalous nucleotide sharing. TCRdb's version of the immuneACCESS table is confined to in-frame rearrangements and falls short of the full clone set. An unresolved V gene accounts for under half of the shortfall where checked; the remainder is of unknown origin. D and trimming were read from the DNA, whereas the V and J calls and clone size are those reported in that table. This sample's records show more than 40,000 clones. The top ten constitute under 1.4% of the sample.

In total, roughly 710 healthy bone marrow donors made up the cohort. At the time of sampling, all cohort members were nominally healthy, though unrecorded immune exposures were likely present. The donor was CMV seronegative and belonged to the group of 352 seronegative cohort members. A peripheral blood sample was provided by each donor, and peripheral blood mononuclear cells were used for TCR beta sequencing. The Qiagen DNeasy Blood Extraction Kit was used to extract genomic DNA from the blood cell samples. Study-wide findings and limitations: For the cohort, immune exposure information was limited to CMV serostatus. V-gene and J-gene trimming of TCR beta chains was associated with a missense DCLRE1C variant in a later genetic analysis, and the association was replicated in an independent cohort. The presence/absence analyses assumed that sequencing depth was roughly uniform across donors, and that assumption may not be true. In a later analysis, the rate of TCR association differed among HLA loci, with DRB1 alleles having the most associated TCRs and HLA-C alleles having the fewest. Cytomegalovirus status was reported to be diagnosed by the classifier with high specificity and sensitivity in both the original and validation cohorts. Several of the top co-occurrence clusters appeared to be linked to parvovirus B19, influenza, CMV and Epstein-Barr virus, according to a later analysis. In this cohort, only TCR beta chains were sequenced, and detectable features were limited by the absence of alpha or paired-chain data. A later genetic analysis reported fewer N-insertions in productive TCRs among donors in an Asian-associated ancestry cluster than the roughly 690-donor mean. Because counts were too low, about 15 rarely observed V segments, including chromosome 9 orphons, were left out of the earlier analysis of some 600 of the donors. HLA typing was unavailable for some donors at each locus, so association tests used only the typed subset. Linkage disequilibrium might explain the correlated functional status among segregating V segments, but an unknown experimental factor could not be ruled out. At a false discovery rate of 0.05, a later analysis linked some 17,000 TCR beta sequences to specific HLA alleles. The study gave a list of about 160 TCR beta chains associated with cytomegalovirus. In an earlier analysis of some 550 of the donors, most TCR beta V segments were observed in productive rearrangements about 87% or about 30% of the time, broadly matching IMGT annotations. According to the authors, the approach could potentially be generalized to other disease states and immunological phenotypes. Most CMV-associated TCR beta chains appeared to be HLA-restricted in a later analysis, and the HLA associations seemed to be driven largely by CMV exposure. In vitro tests confirmed that a few of the cytomegalovirus-associated TCR beta chains recognize cytomegalovirus antigens. A further reported finding was that TCR beta sequences accurately predicted the HLA-A and HLA-B alleles for most subjects in the first cohort. In a later analysis, HLA-associated TCR beta chains showed more clonal expansion and lower generation probabilities than non-associated chains that were equally common. The sequencing pipeline was judged likely to have produced a cluster of highly shared sequence variants as a technical artifact. While some public TCRs were present in many individuals, most TCR sequences turned up only very rarely across donors. When HLA alleles, especially DR and DQ, strongly co-occurred, TCR associations were difficult to assign to individual alleles.

On this clone: Its target antigen remains unknown.

Sequencing used PBMCs. This sequence originates from a woman aged 40 to 50 in good health and CMV-seronegative.

The CDR3 region reads CASSFRQEQYF. The base sequence is TGTGCCAGCAGCTTTAGACAGGAGCAGTACTTC. Recombination joined TRBV7-9 with TRBJ2-7, with a tentative D gene TRBD1 over 5 matching bases. Taken from cysteine to phenylalanine, the CDR3 has 11 residues. The sequence is cut down to CDR3 DNA, 33 bases in frame from base 1. V sheds 3 bases and J sheds 7 bases, leaving 7 bases between their ends. The germline V gene (reference sequence) sets CDR1 to SEHNR and CDR2 to FQNEAQ. The reference TRBV7-9 and TRBJ2-7 proteins fill in what lies around the CDR3, so the full variable domain reads DTGVSQNPRHKITKRGQNVTFRCDPISEHNRLYWYRQTLGQGPEFLTYFQNEAQLEKSRLLSDRFSAERPKGSFSTLEIQRTEQGDSAMYLCASSFRQEQYFGPGTRLTVT.